These 14 T cell receptor beta chains were all obtained from the same sample, sequenced in a study of beta chain features in type 1 diabetes. Every bit of the isolated RNA underwent reverse transcription, so sequencing read expressed TCRB transcripts. Sequencing used immunoSEQ multiplex PCR; TCRdb keeps in-frame clones, though not all of them. Among around 330,000 clones listed, about 10% were seen once. The sequencing sample was made of naive CD4+ T cells from blood. The receptors here all came from a woman in her twenties or thirties in good health.

This clone was detected a few times. The rearrangement links TRBV28 to TRBJ1-1, with D perhaps TRBD1 (5 bases). The germline gives CDR1 MDHEN, CDR2 SYDVKM. Trimming took 8 bases from V and 5 from J, leaving 12 bases between them. The CDR3 contains 12 residues. The CDR3 DNA follows: TGTGCCAGCCAGGGCTCGTGGACTGAAGCTTTCTTT. Translating it yields CASQGSWTEAFF.

This clone was detected a few times. The chain is built from TRBV28 and TRBJ2-5, with 7 bases lining up with TRBD2. The V gene end was trimmed by 5 bases and the J gene end by 3 bases; junction bases not matched to a gene: 9. Germline V CDR1 and CDR2: MDHEN, SYDVKM. This CDR3 spans 15 amino acids. The CDR3 reads CASSRASGLEETQYF. The CDR3 DNA is TGTGCCAGCAGTAGGGCTAGCGGATTAGAAGAGACCCAGTACTTC.

This clone occurred many times. J is TRBJ1-5 and V is TRBV23-1; 7 positions match TRBD1. TRBV23-1 is designated an ORF whose function remains uncertain. J lost 6 bases, V lost 8 bases, and 10 bases had no gene match. The CDR3 has 14 residues. In DNA form, the CDR3 reads TGCGCCAGCCTTGACAGGGACGAGGTTCAGCCCCAGCATTTT. It specifies CASLDRDEVQPQHF.

This clone was recorded a few times. The chain is built from TRBV5-1 and TRBJ1-2; D not certain. The V and J ends lost 1 base and 6 bases respectively, with 7 bases between them. The V gene's germline CDR1 is SGHRS and CDR2 YFSETQ. The CDR3 contains 12 residues. The CDR3 sequence is CASSLNEDGYTF. CDR3 in DNA: TGCGCCAGCAGCTTGAATGAGGATGGCTACACCTTC.

This clone has more than one count but fewer than ten. The genes are TRBV28 and TRBJ1-1; unclear D gene. Germline V lookup: CDR1 MDHEN, CDR2 SYDVKM. V was cut by 5 bases and J by 11 bases, with 15 bases left in between. CDR3 size: 12 residues. The CDR3 DNA reads as TGTGCCAGCAGTCCATCGACAATTTCGGCTTTCTTT. This gives the protein CASSPSTISAFF.

This clone was counted only a few times. The J gene is TRBJ1-1, the V gene TRBV12-5, with D maybe TRBD1 (6 bases). V lost 6 bases and J lost 5, with 10 bases in between. Per germline, CDR1 LGHNT and CDR2 FRNRAP. The CDR3 runs to 12 residues. The CDR3 here is CASGRTATEAFF. As DNA, the CDR3 is TGTGCTAGTGGGCGGACAGCAACTGAAGCTTTCTTT.

This clone was detected only a few times. This sequence joins TRBV29-1 and TRBJ2-3; TRBD1 agrees at 8 bases. The CDR3 length is 14 residues. V lost 2 bases, J lost 1 base, and 2 bases stayed unmatched. Germline assignment: CDR1 SQVTM and CDR2 ANQGSEA. The CDR3 protein is CSVERGQGTDTQYF. Written as DNA, the CDR3 is TGCAGCGTTGAAAGGGGACAGGGCACAGATACGCAGTATTTT.

This clone occurred a few times. Other nucleotide sequences in the sample specify the same CDR3. This rearrangement joins TRBV7-3 to TRBJ1-1, with unresolved D. CDR3 size: 13 residues. Germline values: CDR1 SGHTA, CDR2 FQGTGA. With 4 bases removed from V and 0 bases from J, the gap between germline ends came to 6 bases. The DNA of the CDR3 is TGTGCCAGCAGCTCCACAGTGAACACTGAAGCTTTCTTT. It encodes CASSSTVNTEAFF.

The chain carries TRBV7-8 and TRBJ2-7; D perhaps matches TRBD2 (5 bases). Trimming stripped 0 bases from V and 5 bases from J, with 20 bases between. Per the germline V gene, CDR1 is SGHVS and CDR2 is FQNEAQ. The CDR3 has 17 amino acids. CDR3: CASSLAYIGEANHEQYF. The CDR3 DNA sequence: TGTGCCAGCAGCTTAGCCTATATCGGGGAAGCAAATCACGAGCAGTACTTC. The full variable domain, its missing parts supplied by reference TRBV7-8 and TRBJ2-7, is GAGVSQSPRYKVAKRGQDVALRCDPISGHVSLFWYQQALGQGPEFLTYFQNEAQLDKSGLPSDRFFAERPEGSVSTLKIQRTQQEDSAVYLCASSLAYIGEANHEQYFGPGTRLTVT.

This chain joins TRBV7-8 and TRBJ2-5; possible D gene TRBD2, 5 bases. Trimming pared 4 bases from V and 4 bases from J, leaving 7 bases between. The CDR3 length is 12 residues. Germline V CDR1 and CDR2: SGHVS, FQNEAQ. Written as DNA, the CDR3 is TGTGCCAGCAGCTACGCGGGAGAGACCCAGTACTTC. Its translation is CASSYAGETQYF.

V usage is TRBV7-2 and J usage is TRBJ2-3, with 8 nucleotides matching TRBD2. V was pared by 5 bases and J by 5 bases, with 9 bases of the junction left unmatched. The V gene's germline CDR1 is SGHTA and CDR2 FQGNSA. The CDR3 spans 15 residues. CDR3 amino acids: CASSAPGGGKDTQYF. Here the CDR3 DNA reads TGTGCCAGCAGCGCCCCGGGGGGGGGAAAAGATACGCAGTATTTT.

The chain recombines TRBV7-6 with TRBJ2-6; TRBD1 matches 7 bases. Trimming took 5 bases from V and 4 from J; bases not matched to a gene: 14. Per germline, CDR1 SGHVS and CDR2 FNYEAQ. This CDR3 has 18 amino acids. The CDR3 nucleotides read TGTGCCAGCAGCCTCATGAGGGGAAGGGGGCCCGGGGCCAACGTCCTGACTTTC. Translated: CASSLMRGRGPGANVLTF.

This clone was found a few times. The chain uses TRBV9 and TRBJ2-1, with 8 bases that match TRBD1. Germline CDR1 SGDLS, CDR2 YYNGEE. The V segment lost 2 bases and the J segment 6 bases; nucleotides outside the gene matches: 4. CDR3 length: 14 amino acids. The CDR3 reads CASSVGQGGNEQFF. The CDR3 DNA follows: TGTGCCAGCAGCGTTGGACAGGGTGGCAATGAGCAGTTCTTC.

This rearrangement joins TRBV7-9 to TRBJ2-1; D call uncertain. Germline CDR1 is SEHNR and CDR2 is FQNEAQ (reference sequence). V lost 5 bases, J lost 0 bases, and 11 bases lay in between. The length of the CDR3 is 15 residues. The CDR3 loop is CASSLRVSSYNEQFF. The CDR3 region has the DNA TGTGCCAGCAGCCTACGGGTAAGCTCCTACAATGAGCAGTTCTTC.